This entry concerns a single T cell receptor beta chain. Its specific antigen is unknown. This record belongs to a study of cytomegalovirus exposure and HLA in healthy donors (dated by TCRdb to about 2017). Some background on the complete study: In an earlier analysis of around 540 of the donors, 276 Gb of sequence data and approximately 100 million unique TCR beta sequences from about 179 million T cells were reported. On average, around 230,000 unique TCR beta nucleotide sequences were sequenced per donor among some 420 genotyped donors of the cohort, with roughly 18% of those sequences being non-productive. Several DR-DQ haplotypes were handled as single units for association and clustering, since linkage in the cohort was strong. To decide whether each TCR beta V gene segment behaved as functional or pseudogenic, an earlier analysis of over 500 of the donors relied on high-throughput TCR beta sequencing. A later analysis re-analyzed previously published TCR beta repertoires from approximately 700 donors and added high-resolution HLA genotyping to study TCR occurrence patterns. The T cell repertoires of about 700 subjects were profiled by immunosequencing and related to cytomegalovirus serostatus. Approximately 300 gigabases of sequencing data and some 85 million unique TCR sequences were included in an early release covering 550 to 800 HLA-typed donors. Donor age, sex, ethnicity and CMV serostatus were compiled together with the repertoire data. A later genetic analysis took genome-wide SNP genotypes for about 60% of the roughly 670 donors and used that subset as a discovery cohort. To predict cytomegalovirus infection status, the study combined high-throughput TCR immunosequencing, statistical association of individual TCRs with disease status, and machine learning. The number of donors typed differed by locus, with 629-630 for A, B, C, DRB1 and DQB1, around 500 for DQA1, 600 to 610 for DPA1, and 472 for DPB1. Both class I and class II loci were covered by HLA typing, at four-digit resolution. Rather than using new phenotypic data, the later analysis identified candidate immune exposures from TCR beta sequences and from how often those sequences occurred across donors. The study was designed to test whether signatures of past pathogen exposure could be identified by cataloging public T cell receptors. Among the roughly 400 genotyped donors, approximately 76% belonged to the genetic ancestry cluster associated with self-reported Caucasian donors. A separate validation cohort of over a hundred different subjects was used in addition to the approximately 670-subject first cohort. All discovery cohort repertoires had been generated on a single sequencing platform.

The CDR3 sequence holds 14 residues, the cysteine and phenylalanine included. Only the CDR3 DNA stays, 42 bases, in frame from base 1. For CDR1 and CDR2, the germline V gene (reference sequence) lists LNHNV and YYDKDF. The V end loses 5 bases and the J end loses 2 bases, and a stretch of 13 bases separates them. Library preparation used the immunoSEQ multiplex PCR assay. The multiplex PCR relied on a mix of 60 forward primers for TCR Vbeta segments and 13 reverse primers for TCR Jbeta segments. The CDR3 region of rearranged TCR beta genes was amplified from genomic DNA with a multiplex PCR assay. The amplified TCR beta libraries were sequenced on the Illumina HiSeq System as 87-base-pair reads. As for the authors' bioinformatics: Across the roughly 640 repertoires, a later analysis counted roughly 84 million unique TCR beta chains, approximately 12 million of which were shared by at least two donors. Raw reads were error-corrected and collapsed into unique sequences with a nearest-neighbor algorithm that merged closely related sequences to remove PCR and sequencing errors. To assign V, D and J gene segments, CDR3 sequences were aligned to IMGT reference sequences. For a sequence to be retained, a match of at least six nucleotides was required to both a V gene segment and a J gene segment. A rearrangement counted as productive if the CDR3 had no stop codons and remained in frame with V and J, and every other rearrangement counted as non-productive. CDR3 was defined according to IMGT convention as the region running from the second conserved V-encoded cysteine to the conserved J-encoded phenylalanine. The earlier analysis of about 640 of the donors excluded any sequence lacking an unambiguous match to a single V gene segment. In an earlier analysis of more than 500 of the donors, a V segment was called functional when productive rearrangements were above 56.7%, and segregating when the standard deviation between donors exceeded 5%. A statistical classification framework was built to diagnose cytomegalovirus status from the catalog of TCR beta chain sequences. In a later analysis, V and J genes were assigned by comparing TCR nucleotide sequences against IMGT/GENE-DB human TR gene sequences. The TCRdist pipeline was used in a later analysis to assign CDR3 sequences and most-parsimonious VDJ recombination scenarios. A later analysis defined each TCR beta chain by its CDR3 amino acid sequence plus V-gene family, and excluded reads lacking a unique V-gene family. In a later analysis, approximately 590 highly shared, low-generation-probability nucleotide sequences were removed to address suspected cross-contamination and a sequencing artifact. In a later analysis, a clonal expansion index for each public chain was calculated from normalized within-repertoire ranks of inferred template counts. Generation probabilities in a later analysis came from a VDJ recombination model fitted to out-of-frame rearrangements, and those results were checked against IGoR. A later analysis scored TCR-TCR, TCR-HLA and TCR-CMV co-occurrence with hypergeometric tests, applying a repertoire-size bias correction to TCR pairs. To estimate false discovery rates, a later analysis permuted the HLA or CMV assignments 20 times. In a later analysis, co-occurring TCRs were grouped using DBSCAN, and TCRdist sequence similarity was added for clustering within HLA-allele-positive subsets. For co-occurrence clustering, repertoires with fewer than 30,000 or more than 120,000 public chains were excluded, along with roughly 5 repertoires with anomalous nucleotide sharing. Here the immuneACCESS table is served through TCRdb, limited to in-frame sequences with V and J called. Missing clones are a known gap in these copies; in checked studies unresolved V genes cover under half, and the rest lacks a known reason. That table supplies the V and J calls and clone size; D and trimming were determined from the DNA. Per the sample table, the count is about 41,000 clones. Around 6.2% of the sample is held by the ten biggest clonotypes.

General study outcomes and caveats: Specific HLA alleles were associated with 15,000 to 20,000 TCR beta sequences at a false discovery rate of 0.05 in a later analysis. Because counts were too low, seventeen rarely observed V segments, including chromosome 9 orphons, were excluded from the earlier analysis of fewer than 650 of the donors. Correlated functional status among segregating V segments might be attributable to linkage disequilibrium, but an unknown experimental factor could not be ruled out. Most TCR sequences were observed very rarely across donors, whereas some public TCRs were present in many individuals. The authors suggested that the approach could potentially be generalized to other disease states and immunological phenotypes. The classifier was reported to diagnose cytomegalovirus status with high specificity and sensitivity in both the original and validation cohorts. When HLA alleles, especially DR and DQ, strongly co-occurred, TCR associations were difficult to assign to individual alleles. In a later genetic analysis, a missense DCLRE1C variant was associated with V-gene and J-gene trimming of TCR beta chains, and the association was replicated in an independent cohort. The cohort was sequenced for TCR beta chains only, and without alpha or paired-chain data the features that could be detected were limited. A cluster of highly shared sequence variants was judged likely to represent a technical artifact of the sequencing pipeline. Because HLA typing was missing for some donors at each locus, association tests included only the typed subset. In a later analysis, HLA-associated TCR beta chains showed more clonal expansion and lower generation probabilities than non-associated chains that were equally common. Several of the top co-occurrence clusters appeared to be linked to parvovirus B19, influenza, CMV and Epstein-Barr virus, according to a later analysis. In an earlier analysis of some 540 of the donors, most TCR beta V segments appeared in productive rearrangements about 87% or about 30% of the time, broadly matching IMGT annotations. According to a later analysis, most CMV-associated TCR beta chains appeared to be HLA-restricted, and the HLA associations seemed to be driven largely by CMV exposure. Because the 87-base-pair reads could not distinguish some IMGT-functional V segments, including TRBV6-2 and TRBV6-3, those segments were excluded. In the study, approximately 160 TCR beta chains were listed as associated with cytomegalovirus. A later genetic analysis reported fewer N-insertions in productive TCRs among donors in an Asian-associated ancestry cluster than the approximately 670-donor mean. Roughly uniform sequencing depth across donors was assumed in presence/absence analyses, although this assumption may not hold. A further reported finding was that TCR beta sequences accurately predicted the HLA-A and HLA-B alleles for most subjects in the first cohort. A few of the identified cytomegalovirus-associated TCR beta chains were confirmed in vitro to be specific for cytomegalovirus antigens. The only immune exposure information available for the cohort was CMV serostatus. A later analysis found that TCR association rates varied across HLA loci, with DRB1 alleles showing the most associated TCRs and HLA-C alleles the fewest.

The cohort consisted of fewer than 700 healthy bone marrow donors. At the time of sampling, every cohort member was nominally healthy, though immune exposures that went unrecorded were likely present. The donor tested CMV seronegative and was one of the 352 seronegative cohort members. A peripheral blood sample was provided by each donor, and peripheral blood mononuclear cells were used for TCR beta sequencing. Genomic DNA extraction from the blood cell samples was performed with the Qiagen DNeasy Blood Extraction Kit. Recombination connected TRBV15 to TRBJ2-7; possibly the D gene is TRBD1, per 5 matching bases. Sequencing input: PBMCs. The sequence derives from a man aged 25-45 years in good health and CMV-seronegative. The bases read TGTGCCACCAGCGACAGTCCCAGCGCCTACGAGCAGTACTTC. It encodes CATSDSPSAYEQYF.